The 2 T cell receptor beta chains below come from one sample, sequenced in a study of shared clonotypes between healthy human individuals. Measured with immunoSEQ multiplex PCR; TCRdb has only the in-frame clones, and not every one. The sample contains some 2,500,000 clones, 85% to 95% of which appear only once. Sample: naive CD4+ T cells from PBMCs. Regarding subset: CD45RA+ positively selected. The receptors were sampled from a man between 18 and 29 years old in good health. Some clones in this sample may be carry-over from other donors' samples.

The chain couples TRBV4-1 to TRBJ2-6; D is uncertain. Trimming pared 4 bases from V and 4 bases from J, leaving 8 bases between. Germline CDR1 and CDR2: MGHRA and YSYEKL. The CDR3 spans 14 residues. The CDR3 DNA reads TGCGCCAGCAGCCCTCCCGACGGGGCCAACGTCCTGACTTTC. It specifies CASSPPDGANVLTF.

The chain is built from TRBV4-3 and TRBJ2-1, with 12 positions matching TRBD1. V lost 3 bases and J lost 7; bases outside the gene matches: 10. Germline values: CDR1 LGHNA, CDR2 YSLEER. The CDR3 has 17 amino acids. DNA for the CDR3: TGCGCCAGCAGCCATGACCCGGGACAGGGGGCGCGGAATGAGCAGTTCTTC. Translated: CASSHDPGQGARNEQFF.